This T cell receptor beta chain came from a study of neurological immune-mediated disorders. The study, taken as a whole, reports: Subjects shared no identical expanded-clone CDR3 amino acid sequences, suggesting private TCR-beta repertoires in all groups. HTLV-1-associated myelopathy showed the most TCR clonal expansion; multiple sclerosis the least, below healthy controls.

This CDR3 has 16 residues. Germline loops: CDR1 DFQATT, CDR2 SNEGSKA (reference sequence). V lost 0 bases and J lost 4; bases outside the gene matches: 9. The authors made cDNA by 5'RACE with 10-nucleotide random UMIs. TCRdb redid the calling of the 5' RACE reads with MiXCR, one entry per CDR3 protein. This table holds 30,000 to 50,000 distinct CDR3 sequences, 7% to 8.5% found once. Many counts were recorded for this clonotype. Its antigen is currently unknown. Sorted libraries were made with about a million CD4+ or CD8+ T cells. The sequenced sample was CD4+ T cells from blood. This receptor was taken from a man between 50 and 59 years old in good health. This chain connects TRBV20-1 to TRBJ2-1, with TRBD2 matching 7 bases. The CDR3 here is CSARDMSGNRYNEQFF. CDR3 bases: TGCAGTGCTAGAGATATGAGCGGGAACAGGTACAATGAGCAGTTCTTC.